Each of the 18 T cell receptor beta chains below was sequenced from the same sample in a study of identical twins. TCRdb independently ran MiXCR on the 5' RACE reads; one entry per CDR3 protein. Of roughly 630,000 distinct CDR3 sequences in the sample, around 7.4% were seen once. The same sample was also used in a study of yellow fever vaccine responses in identical twins.

The material sequenced was PBMCs. The receptors here all came from a woman younger than 30 in good health.

The rearrangement uses TRBV11-2 and TRBJ2-5; TRBD2 matches at 9 bases. Germline CDR1 is SGHAT and CDR2 is FQNNGV. Losses at the gene ends were 4 bases for V and 4 bases for J; bases not matched to a gene: 10. The CDR3 runs to 16 residues. CDR3 in DNA: TGTGCCAGCAGCTCCCAGGCTCTAGCGGGAAGAGAGACCCAGTACTTC. Protein sequence: CASSSQALAGRETQYF.

This clonotype has more than one count but fewer than ten. This sequence joins TRBV28 and TRBJ2-2; TRBD2 agrees at 8 bases. The CDR3 is 15 amino acids. The germline V gene encodes CDR1 MDHEN and CDR2 SYDVKM. Trimming cost V 7 bases and J 3 bases; bases outside gene matches: 7. This chain's CDR3 is CASKVGGAYTGELFF. The CDR3 nucleotides are TGTGCCAGCAAGGTCGGGGGGGCGTACACCGGGGAGCTGTTTTTT.

Many counts were recorded for this clonotype. The chain combines TRBV5-1 with TRBJ2-7; weak D call: TRBD1 (5 bases). CDR3 size: 12 residues. V lost 5 bases, J lost 2 bases, and 8 bases lay in between. CDR1 SGHRS and CDR2 YFSETQ come from the germline V gene. The DNA of the CDR3 is TGCGCCAGCAGACAGGATGCCTACGAGCAGTACTTC. Translated, it gives CASRQDAYEQYF. Complete variable domain (other parts from reference TRBV5-1 and TRBJ2-7): KAGVTQTPRYLIKTRGQQVTLSCSPISGHRSVSWYQQTPGQGLQFLFEYFSETQRNKGNFPGRFSGRQFSNSRSEMNVSTLELGDSALYLCASRQDAYEQYFGPGTRLTVT.

This clonotype came up a few times. V usage is TRBV2 and J usage is TRBJ2-2, with a weak D call TRBD2 (5 bases). The germline CDR1 and CDR2 sequences are SNHLY and FYNNEI. This CDR3 contains 12 residues. In nucleotides, the CDR3 is TGTGCAGGGAGTCGCGGGTTCGGGGAGCTGTTTTTT. It yields the protein CAGSRGFGELFF.

This clonotype has only a few counts. The chain carries TRBV12-3 or TRBV12-4 and TRBJ2-6; 11 nucleotides match TRBD2. CDR3 length: 18 residues. V shed 10 bases and J 1 base; nucleotides not matched to a gene: 12. DNA of the CDR3: TGTGCCACCGCAGTTTTATCTAGCGGGAGGTCTGGGGCCAACGTCCTGACTTTC. Protein: CATAVLSSGRSGANVLTF.

This clonotype came up many times. The gene calls are TRBV20-1 and TRBJ2-1; D call uncertain. The CDR3 covers 12 residues. The V gene's germline CDR1 is DFQATT and CDR2 SNEGSKA (reference sequence). Trimming pared 1 base from V and 3 bases from J, leaving 4 bases between. The CDR3 here is CSARGLYNEQFF. The CDR3 nucleotides are TGCAGTGCTAGAGGACTCTACAATGAGCAGTTCTTC.

In the case of this clonotype: Given a much more abundant clone one base away, this may be a read error. The V and J genes are TRBV20-1 and TRBJ1-4; no clear D gene. The length of the CDR3 is 11 residues. V lost 0 bases and J lost 4, with 0 bases in between. Germline-derived CDR1 and CDR2 are DFQATT and SNEGSKA (reference sequence). This CDR3 reads CSARDNEKLFF. Here the CDR3 DNA reads TGCAGTGCTAGAGATAATGAAAAACTGTTTTTT.

This clonotype was seen a handful of times. The V call is TRBV29-1, the J call TRBJ2-2, with 14 bases identical to TRBD2. Losses at the gene ends were 6 bases for V and 5 bases for J; bases not matched to a gene: 5. CDR1 and CDR2 (germline): SQVTM, ANQGSEA. The CDR3 has 15 residues. Here the CDR3 reads CSVAGTSGSTGELFF. DNA for the CDR3: TGCAGCGTCGCCGGGACTAGCGGGAGTACCGGGGAGCTGTTTTTT.

The chain combines TRBV5-1 with TRBJ1-4; TRBD1 matches 8 bases. CDR3 length: 17 residues. J lost 10 bases, V lost 3 bases, and 17 bases had no gene match. Per germline, CDR1 SGHRS and CDR2 YFSETQ. In DNA, the CDR3 is TGCGCCAGCAGCTACCGGGACAGGCCCCTTTCAGGAAGAAAACTGTTTTTT. The encoded protein is CASSYRDRPLSGRKLFF. Full variable domain (outside the CDR3, taken from reference TRBV5-1 and TRBJ1-4): KAGVTQTPRYLIKTRGQQVTLSCSPISGHRSVSWYQQTPGQGLQFLFEYFSETQRNKGNFPGRFSGRQFSNSRSEMNVSTLELGDSALYLCASSYRDRPLSGRKLFFGSGTQLSVL.

The rearrangement joins TRBV7-2 to TRBJ2-3; 8 nucleotides agree with TRBD2. Germline V gene lookup returns CDR1 SGHTA and CDR2 FQGNSA. Trimming removed 3 bases from V and 1 base from J; junction bases left unmatched: 9. The CDR3 has 17 residues. The CDR3 bases are TGTGCCAGCAGCTTGACCGGAGCGGGAGCGGGCACAGATACGCAGTATTTT. It specifies CASSLTGAGAGTDTQYF. The whole variable domain, remainder taken from reference TRBV7-2 and TRBJ2-3, is GAGVSQSPSNKVTEKGKDVELRCDPISGHTALYWYRQSLGQGLEFLIYFQGNSAPDKSGLPSDRFSAERTGGSVSTLTIQRTQQEDSAVYLCASSLTGAGAGTDTQYFGPGTRLTVL.

This clonotype was recorded many times. The chain couples TRBV15 to TRBJ2-3; 13 bases match TRBD2. CDR1 LNHNV and CDR2 YYDKDF come from the germline V gene (reference sequence). J was trimmed by 4 bases and V by 0 bases; bases with no gene match: 7. The CDR3 runs to 18 residues. CDR3 loop: CATSRDDGLAGVSDTQYF. The CDR3 DNA reads as TGTGCCACCAGCAGAGACGACGGACTAGCGGGAGTGTCAGATACGCAGTATTTT.

Only a few counts were recorded for this clonotype. The gene calls are TRBV24-1 and TRBJ2-3; no definite D call. Germline V gene sequence: CDR1 KGHDR, CDR2 SFDVKD. CDR3 length: 17 residues. V lost 4 bases, J lost 1 base, and 17 bases lay in between. The CDR3 here is CATSDENPSIGTDTQYF. CDR3 nucleotides: TGTGCCACCAGTGACGAAAACCCTTCCATTGGCACAGATACGCAGTATTTT.

The genes are TRBV3-1 and TRBJ1-1; 7 bases align to TRBD1. With V trimmed by 5 bases and J by 0 bases, 3 bases remained unmatched. Germline assignment: CDR1 LGHDT and CDR2 YNNKEL (reference sequence). The CDR3 extends over 14 amino acids. The CDR3, as DNA: TGTGCCAGCAGCAACAGGGGCATGAACACTGAAGCTTTCTTT. Protein: CASSNRGMNTEAFF.

This clonotype was detected many times. The chain carries TRBV5-1 and TRBJ1-2; D remains unclear. CDR1 SGHRS and CDR2 YFSETQ come from the germline V gene. V was shortened by 1 base and J by 1 base, with 8 bases between the two germline ends. This CDR3 spans 14 amino acids. The CDR3 loop is CASSLTGNNYGYTF. CDR3 coding DNA: TGCGCCAGCAGCTTGACCGGGAATAACTATGGCTACACCTTC.

The genes are TRBV28 and TRBJ1-6, with a tentative D call TRBD1 (6 bases). Between the trimmed V and J ends, which lost 4 bases and 6 bases, there was a span of 13 bases. The V gene's germline CDR1 is MDHEN and CDR2 SYDVKM. The CDR3 covers 15 residues. CDR3 loop: CASSSSGDFNSPLHF. The CDR3 bases are TGTGCCAGCAGTTCTTCAGGGGATTTTAATTCACCCCTCCACTTT.

The chain employs TRBV9 and TRBJ2-4; tentative D call: TRBD1 (6 bases). CDR3 length: 13 amino acids. Looked up from germline, CDR1 is SGDLS and CDR2 is YYNGEE. The V gene lost 3 bases and the J gene lost 5 bases, with 9 bases spanning the gap. CDR3 protein: CASSAGDQNIQYF. In DNA form, the CDR3 reads TGTGCCAGCAGCGCAGGGGACCAAAACATTCAGTACTTC. Complete variable domain (other parts from reference TRBV9 and TRBJ2-4): DSGVTQTPKHLITATGQRVTLRCSPRSGDLSVYWYQQSLDQGLQFLIQYYNGEERAKGNILERFSAQQFPDLHSELNLSSLELGDSALYFCASSAGDQNIQYFGAGTRLSVL.

The J gene is TRBJ2-1, the V gene TRBV2, with 8 bases lining up with TRBD2. The CDR3 consists of 16 residues. Per germline, CDR1 SNHLY and CDR2 FYNNEI. V lost 8 bases and J lost 0; bases outside the gene matches: 9. The CDR3 DNA reads as TGTGCCAGCGTTTCCGGGAGGGTGATCTCCTACAATGAGCAGTTCTTC. Amino acid sequence: CASVSGRVISYNEQFF.

This clonotype has a count of ten or more. Here the CDR3 reads CASGPGGGQYF. The CDR3 coding sequence is TGTGCCAGCGGACCTGGGGGGGGGCAGTACTTC. This sequence joins TRBV12-3 or TRBV12-4 and TRBJ2-7, with 7 nucleotides matching TRBD2. CDR3 length equals 11 residues. V was pared by 8 bases and J by 9 bases, with 7 bases of the junction left unmatched.